The rows below give T cell receptor beta chains drawn from one sample of a study of technical replicates of blood from a few donors. Sequenced by immunoSEQ multiplex PCR; TCRdb stores in-frame clones only, minus some. The table has roughly 76,000 clones, about 91% seen once. Sequencing was done on a sample of T cells isolated from PBMCs. Receptors originate from a human donor in good health. Some clones in this sample may be carry-over from other donors' samples. Each CDR3 is given with its conserved first and last residue. Each record gives: J gene, V gene, clone size, D gene, CDR3 DNA, CDR3 protein. D genes are given only for firm matches. Expanded clones are given a class, and other clones once, few, many or no size at all.

j_gene: TRBJ2-5
v_gene: TRBV28
abundance: .
d_gene: TRBD2
CDR3nt: TGTGCCAGCAGTTTGGGGGGAGGGAGAGAGACCCAGTACTTC
CDR3aa: CASSLGGGRETQYF

j_gene: TRBJ2-7
v_gene: TRBV7-9
abundance: .
d_gene: TRBD2
CDR3nt: TGTGCCAGCAGCTTGATAGCGGGAATAACAGACTACGAGCAGTACTTC
CDR3aa: CASSLIAGITDYEQYF

j_gene: TRBJ2-7
v_gene: TRBV5-8
abundance: .
d_gene: TRBD2
CDR3nt: TGTGCCAGCAGCTTGTTTCAATATGAGGCTAGCGGCTACGAGCAGTACTTC
CDR3aa: CASSLFQYEASGYEQYF

j_gene: TRBJ1-3
v_gene: TRBV11-3
abundance: .
d_gene: TRBD1
CDR3nt: TGTGCCAGCAGCCGTCTTGGGACAGTTTTCTCTGGAAACACCATATATTTT
CDR3aa: CASSRLGTVFSGNTIYF

j_gene: TRBJ2-7
v_gene: TRBV9
abundance: .
d_gene: .
CDR3nt: TGTGCCAGCAGCGTACAGGACTCCTACGAGCAGTACTTC
CDR3aa: CASSVQDSYEQYF

j_gene: TRBJ1-1
v_gene: TRBV19
abundance: .
d_gene: .
CDR3nt: TGTGCCAGTAGTCCCCAAACGACAGGAGGGAACACTGAAGCTTTCTTT
CDR3aa: CASSPQTTGGNTEAFF

j_gene: TRBJ1-2
v_gene: TRBV7-9
abundance: .
d_gene: .
CDR3nt: TGTGCCACCATCCGGGGGGTGGGCTACACCTTC
CDR3aa: CATIRGVGYTF

j_gene: TRBJ1-1
v_gene: TRBV13
abundance: once
d_gene: TRBD1
CDR3nt: TGTGCCAGCAGCTTATGGGGACAGCCAGGGGAAGCTTTCTTT
CDR3aa: CASSLWGQPGEAFF

j_gene: TRBJ2-7
v_gene: TRBV7-9
abundance: once
d_gene: .
CDR3nt: TGTGCCAGCAGCTTAGGAGGGATCTACGAGCAGTACTTC
CDR3aa: CASSLGGIYEQYF

j_gene: TRBJ1-2
v_gene: TRBV15
abundance: .
d_gene: TRBD1
CDR3nt: TGTGCCACCAGCAGAGATTCACAGGGGCCACACTATGGCTACACCTTC
CDR3aa: CATSRDSQGPHYGYTF

j_gene: TRBJ2-2
v_gene: TRBV4-1
abundance: .
d_gene: TRBD2
CDR3nt: TGCGCCAGCAGCCAAGGGTTAGGGAGGACTAGCGGGAGGAACACCGGGGAGCTGTTTTTT
CDR3aa: CASSQGLGRTSGRNTGELFF

j_gene: TRBJ2-5
v_gene: TRBV5-6
abundance: .
d_gene: .
CDR3nt: TGTGCCAGCAGCTTGGGACTACAAGAGACCCAGTACTTC
CDR3aa: CASSLGLQETQYF

j_gene: TRBJ2-7
v_gene: TRBV28
abundance: .
d_gene: TRBD1
CDR3nt: TGTGCCAGCATAGGGAGGGGACAGGGGATTTCCTACGAGCAGTACTTC
CDR3aa: CASIGRGQGISYEQYF

j_gene: TRBJ1-1
v_gene: TRBV5-5
abundance: .
d_gene: .
CDR3nt: TGTGCCAGCAGCTTGGAGAGTTACACTGAAGCTTTCTTT
CDR3aa: CASSLESYTEAFF

j_gene: TRBJ2-3
v_gene: TRBV5-1
abundance: .
d_gene: .
CDR3nt: TGCGCCAGCAGCCTAAGACTAGAGGGCACAGATACGCAGTATTTT
CDR3aa: CASSLRLEGTDTQYF

j_gene: TRBJ2-3
v_gene: TRBV7-9
abundance: .
d_gene: .
CDR3nt: TGTGCCAGCAGTTTAGGGAGGTTTGTCTCAGATACGCAGTATTTT
CDR3aa: CASSLGRFVSDTQYF

j_gene: TRBJ1-1
v_gene: TRBV11-3
abundance: .
d_gene: TRBD1
CDR3nt: TGTGCCAGCAGCCCAGGGGACAGGGGAGCGGCTTTCTTT
CDR3aa: CASSPGDRGAAFF

j_gene: TRBJ1-1
v_gene: TRBV6-5
abundance: few
d_gene: TRBD1
CDR3nt: TGTGCCAGCAGCGAAGGACAGGAGTACACTGAAGCTTTCTTT
CDR3aa: CASSEGQEYTEAFF

j_gene: TRBJ2-2
v_gene: TRBV5-1
abundance: .
d_gene: TRBD1
CDR3nt: TGCGCCAGCCAGGGGGCCGGGGAGCTGTTTTTT
CDR3aa: CASQGAGELFF

j_gene: TRBJ2-2
v_gene: TRBV11-1
abundance: .
d_gene: .
CDR3nt: TGTGCCAGCAGCTTAATCCGCACCGGGGAGCTGTTTTTT
CDR3aa: CASSLIRTGELFF

j_gene: TRBJ2-7
v_gene: TRBV25-1
abundance: .
d_gene: .
CDR3nt: TGTGCCAGCAGTGAATTTAACTTCTACGAGCAGTACTTC
CDR3aa: CASSEFNFYEQYF

j_gene: TRBJ1-2
v_gene: TRBV5-4
abundance: .
d_gene: TRBD1
CDR3nt: TGTGCCAGCAGCGAAGGACAGGGGACCTATGGCTACACCTTC
CDR3aa: CASSEGQGTYGYTF